This TCR beta chain was identified in a study of cytomegalovirus exposure and HLA in healthy donors. Study-wide background: Earlier, 95 million to 130 million unique TCR beta sequences were recovered from approximately 200 million T cells by an analysis. Study results and caveats: As was reported, the HLA-A and HLA-B alleles of most subjects were accurately predicted from TCR beta sequences. Later, an analysis found that common viral pathogens appeared to be linked with several of the most significant clusters. In a later analysis, donors in an Asian-associated ancestry cluster reportedly had fewer N-insertions in productive TCRs than the cohort mean.

The germline V gene encodes CDR1 SQVTM and CDR2 ANQGSEA. This CDR3 contains 13 residues. The ends were cut back, 6 bases at V and 0 bases at J, with 11 bases in the middle. Both 60 Vbeta primers and 13 Jbeta primers went into the PCR. Using immunoSEQ multiplex PCR, the repertoire was profiled, and TCRdb retains in-frame clones only, with some absent. The table records tens of thousands of clones, roughly 82% of them present only once. Concerning this clone itself: Antigen unknown.

V and J are TRBV29-1 and TRBJ1-1; no reliable D call. The sample was PBMCs. This receptor was identified in an older man in good health and CMV-seronegative. This chain's CDR3 is CSVAPGMNTEAFF. The CDR3 nucleotides are TGCAGCGTAGCCCCGGGGATGAACACTGAAGCTTTCTTT.